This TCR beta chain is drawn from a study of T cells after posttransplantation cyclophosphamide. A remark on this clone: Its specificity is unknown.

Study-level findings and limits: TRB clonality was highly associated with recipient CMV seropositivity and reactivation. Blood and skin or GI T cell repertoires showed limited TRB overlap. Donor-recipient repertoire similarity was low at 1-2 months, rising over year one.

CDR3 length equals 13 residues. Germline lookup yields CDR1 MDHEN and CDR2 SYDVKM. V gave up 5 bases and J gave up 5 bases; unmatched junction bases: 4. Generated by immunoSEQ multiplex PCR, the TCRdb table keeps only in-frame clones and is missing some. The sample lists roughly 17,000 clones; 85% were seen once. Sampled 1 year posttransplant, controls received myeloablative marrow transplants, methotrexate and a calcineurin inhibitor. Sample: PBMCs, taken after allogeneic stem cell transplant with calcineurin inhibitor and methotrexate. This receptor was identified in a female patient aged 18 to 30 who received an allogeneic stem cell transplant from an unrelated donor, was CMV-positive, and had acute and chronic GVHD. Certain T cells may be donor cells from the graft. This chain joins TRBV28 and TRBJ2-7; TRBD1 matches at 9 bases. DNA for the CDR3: TGTGCCAGCAGTCTCACAGGGGGCCACGAGCAGTACTTC. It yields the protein CASSLTGGHEQYF.